Presented here are 11 T cell receptor beta chains from one specimen sequenced in a study of cytomegalovirus exposure and HLA in healthy donors. PCR involved 60 Vbeta and 13 Jbeta primers. Sequencing used immunoSEQ multiplex PCR; TCRdb keeps in-frame clones, though not all of them. This table holds around 100,000 clones, 75% to 90% found once. The sequenced material came from PBMCs. These receptors were taken from a man aged 25-45 years in good health and CMV-seronegative.

The V and J genes are TRBV5-1 and TRBJ1-2; 8 bases fit TRBD1. The J segment lost 3 bases and the V segment lost 4 bases, leaving 5 bases of the junction unmatched. The length of the CDR3 is 14 residues. CDR1 SGHRS and CDR2 YFSETQ come from the germline V gene. The CDR3 is CASSPDRVDYGYTF. The CDR3 nucleotides are TGCGCCAGCAGCCCGGACAGGGTCGACTATGGCTACACCTTC.

This clone was seen once. J is TRBJ1-5 and V is TRBV28; D is unclear. CDR3 length equals 13 residues. Trimming took off 4 bases at V and 7 bases at J, with 11 bases between the two ends. Germline lookup yields CDR1 MDHEN and CDR2 SYDVKM. The CDR3 bases are TGTGCCAGCAGTTCCGTGGCAGGACAGCCCCAGCATTTT. Encoded protein: CASSSVAGQPQHF.

The rearrangement uses TRBV4-1 and TRBJ2-6, with D maybe TRBD1 (5 bases). Per germline, CDR1 MGHRA and CDR2 YSYEKL. This CDR3 region has 18 residues. With 3 bases removed from V and 0 bases from J, the gap between germline ends came to 15 bases. The DNA of the CDR3 is TGCGCCAGCAGCCAGCTGTACAGGCGAAGCTCTGGGGCCAACGTCCTGACTTTC. Translating it yields CASSQLYRRSSGANVLTF.

The chain employs TRBV2 and TRBJ2-3; maybe TRBD1 (6 bases). This CDR3 comprises 13 residues. V gave up 4 bases and J gave up 5 bases, with 10 bases separating them. CDR1 is SNHLY, CDR2 FYNNEI, per germline. The chain's CDR3 is CASSAEQGDTQYF. CDR3 bases: TGTGCCAGCAGTGCAGAACAGGGAGATACGCAGTATTTT.

This rearrangement joins TRBV9 to TRBJ2-3; 9 bases line up with TRBD1. From germline, CDR1 is SGDLS and CDR2 YYNGEE. V dropped 3 bases and J dropped 2; count of bases not matched to a gene: 13. This CDR3 is built from 18 residues. CDR3 region: CASSGLDPGQGPTDTQYF. In DNA, the CDR3 is TGTGCCAGCAGCGGACTTGACCCGGGACAGGGCCCCACAGATACGCAGTATTTT. The entire variable domain, with the rest obtained from reference TRBV9 and TRBJ2-3, is as follows: DSGVTQTPKHLITATGQRVTLRCSPRSGDLSVYWYQQSLDQGLQFLIQYYNGEERAKGNILERFSAQQFPDLHSELNLSSLELGDSALYFCASSGLDPGQGPTDTQYFGPGTRLTVL.

This clone appeared a single time. The chain employs TRBV2 and TRBJ1-1, with 7 bases matching TRBD1. The CDR3 sequence is 13 residues long. CDR1 and CDR2 (germline): SNHLY, FYNNEI. The junction had 6 bases not matched to a gene; V was cut back by 6 bases and J by 5 bases. DNA of the CDR3: TGTGCCAGCAGGAGGGCAGGGGGGACTGAAGCTTTCTTT. Protein sequence: CASRRAGGTEAFF. The full variable domain, completed using reference TRBV2 and TRBJ1-1, is EPEVTQTPSHQVTQMGQEVILRCVPISNHLYFYWYRQILGQKVEFLVSFYNNEISEKSEIFDDQFSVERPDGSNFTLKIRSTKLEDSAMYFCASRRAGGTEAFFGQGTRLTVV.

V and J are TRBV28 and TRBJ1-1, with a weak D call TRBD1 (6 bases). The CDR3 is 13 residues long. Trimming removed 6 bases from V and 3 bases from J, with 11 bases in between. Per the germline V gene, CDR1 is MDHEN and CDR2 is SYDVKM. CDR3: CASRYRVDTEAFF. The CDR3 DNA sequence: TGTGCCAGCAGGTACAGGGTTGACACTGAAGCTTTCTTT.

The V gene is TRBV28, the J gene TRBJ2-3; 11 nucleotides match TRBD2. This CDR3 has 15 amino acids. From germline, CDR1 is MDHEN and CDR2 SYDVKM. Trimming took 6 bases from V and 0 from J; bases not matched to a gene: 2. In DNA form, the CDR3 reads TGTGCCAGCAGGGGGACTAGCGGAAGCACAGATACGCAGTATTTT. Encoded protein: CASRGTSGSTDTQYF.

This clone showed up just once. The chain has TRBV6-1 and TRBJ2-7, with TRBD1 matching 10 bases. This CDR3 contains 15 residues. V lost 3 bases to trimming and J lost 3 bases; unmatched junction nucleotides: 5. Germline lookup yields CDR1 MNHNS and CDR2 SASEGT. This chain's CDR3 is CASSEETGGSYEQYF. As DNA, the CDR3 is TGTGCCAGCAGTGAGGAGACAGGGGGCAGCTACGAGCAGTACTTC.

This chain connects TRBV13 to TRBJ2-3, with unresolved D. Germline V CDR1 and CDR2: PRHDT, FYEKMQ (reference sequence). V lost 5 bases and J 6 bases, leaving 6 bases between the germline ends. There are 11 residues in the CDR3. The CDR3 loop reads CASSVRDTQYF. DNA of the CDR3: TGTGCCAGCAGCGTCAGGGATACGCAGTATTTT.

This sequence joins TRBV7-8 and TRBJ1-5; 7 positions agree with TRBD1. This CDR3 comprises 16 residues. The V gene's germline CDR1 is SGHVS and CDR2 FQNEAQ. V shed 1 base and J 1 base; nucleotides not matched to a gene: 4. For the CDR3, the DNA is TGTGCCAGCAGCTTAGGAGAGGGGGCGAGCAATCAGCCCCAGCATTTT. Amino acid sequence: CASSLGEGASNQPQHF.